Listed below are T cell receptor beta chains from one sample, sequenced in a study of blood T cell repertoires in COVID-19. Data came from immunoSEQ multiplex PCR; TCRdb stores just in-frame clones and leaves some out. The table includes 110,000 to 150,000 clones, 60% to 80% detected once. The specimen sequenced was peripheral blood. Receptor source: a middle-aged man with active or convalescent COVID-19. Each CDR3 is given with its conserved first and last residue. The D gene is left open where the match is weak. Clone size is stated in some rows and not others, as once, few, many or a class when expanded.

>TRBJ2-1|TRBD2|TRBV4-2|15|NA
CASSLLAGEVVEQFF
TGTGCCAGCAGCTTACTAGCGGGAGAGGTTGTGGAGCAGTTCTTC
>TRBJ2-5|TRBD1|TRBV29-1|13|few
CSVEEGGAETQYF
TGCAGCGTTGAAGAAGGGGGCGCGGAGACCCAGTACTTC
>TRBJ2-7|TRBD1|TRBV5-1|15|NA
CASSLWAGTDYEQYF
TGCGCCAGCAGCCTGTGGGCCGGGACAGACTACGAGCAGTACTTC
>TRBJ2-7|NA|TRBV5-3|10|NA
CARSLGIGGF
TGTGCCAGAAGCTTGGGGATCGGGGGTTTC
>TRBJ1-2|NA|TRBV6-6|13|NA
CASSLDSNYGYTF
TGTGCCAGCAGTCTTGACAGCAACTATGGCTACACCTTC
>TRBJ2-1|TRBD1|TRBV27|15|few
CASRTGTGFMDEQFF
TGTGCCAGCAGGACCGGGACAGGGTTTATGGATGAGCAGTTCTTC
>TRBJ1-2|NA|TRBV5-1|14|NA
CASRIGGVDHGYTF
TGCGCCAGCAGAATTGGGGGGGTTGATCATGGCTACACCTTC
>TRBJ2-1|TRBD2|TRBV14|19|NA
CASSQALAGLAGDGNEQFF
TGTGCCAGCAGCCAAGCGTTGGCCGGACTAGCGGGAGATGGGAATGAGCAGTTCTTC
>TRBJ2-7|TRBD2|TRBV4-2|15|NA
CASSQGLAGLYEQYF
TGTGCCAGCAGCCAAGGACTAGCGGGACTCTACGAGCAGTACTTC
>TRBJ2-1|TRBD2|TRBV5-4|15|NA
CASSNGRAAYNEQFF
TGTGCCAGCAGCAATGGGAGGGCCGCCTACAATGAGCAGTTCTTC
>TRBJ1-1|NA|TRBV6-1|14|NA
CASSEQYMNTEAFF
TGTGCCAGCAGTGAACAATACATGAACACTGAAGCTTTCTTT
>TRBJ2-7|TRBD2|TRBV6-6|13|NA
CASSSSGPYEQYF
TGTGCCAGCAGTTCTAGCGGCCCCTACGAGCAGTACTTC
>TRBJ2-1|TRBD2|TRBV7-9|15|few
CASSLGTSVYNEQFF
TGTGCCAGCAGCTTAGGGACTAGCGTATACAATGAGCAGTTCTTC
>TRBJ2-3|TRBD2|TRBV28|18|NA
CASSYNPGLALSTDTQYF
TGTGCCAGCAGTTATAACCCGGGACTAGCCCTCAGCACAGATACGCAGTATTTT
>TRBJ1-1|TRBD1|TRBV28|16|NA
CASSLSTGSGNTEAFF
TGTGCCAGCAGTCTCTCGACAGGGTCGGGGAACACTGAAGCTTTCTTT
>TRBJ1-5|TRBD1|TRBV6-5|13|NA
CASWGQGVQPQHF
TGTGCCAGCTGGGGACAGGGGGTGCAGCCCCAGCATTTT
>TRBJ1-3|NA|TRBV12-2|18|NA
CASRLYANNRSSGNTIYF
TGTGCAAGTCGTCTATACGCAAACAACAGGAGCTCTGGAAACACCATATATTTT
>TRBJ2-2|NA|TRBV30|13|NA
CAWAGTPTGELFF
TGTGCCTGGGCCGGGACACCCACCGGGGAGCTGTTTTTT
>TRBJ2-2|TRBD1|TRBV5-5|15|few
CASSGRTGDTGELFF
TGTGCCAGCAGCGGAAGGACAGGTGACACCGGGGAGCTGTTTTTT
>TRBJ2-5|TRBD2|TRBV7-8|18|NA
CASSSKLAGGPIWETQYF
TGTGCCAGCAGCTCAAAACTAGCGGGAGGGCCGATTTGGGAGACCCAGTACTTC
>TRBJ2-7|TRBD2|TRBV5-4|13|NA
CASSSSGFYEQYF
TGTGCCAGCAGCTCTAGCGGGTTCTACGAGCAGTACTTC
>TRBJ1-1|TRBD1|TRBV4-1|15|NA
CASSTKQGRNTEAFF
TGCGCCAGCAGCACGAAACAGGGGAGGAACACTGAAGCTTTCTTT
>TRBJ2-1|NA|TRBV19|15|NA
CASSAHRVGDNEQFF
TGTGCCAGTAGTGCACACAGGGTAGGGGACAATGAGCAGTTCTTC
>TRBJ2-7|NA|TRBV7-3|13|NA
CASSSTGRAEQYF
TGTGCCAGCAGCTCTACAGGGCGGGCCGAGCAGTACTTC